These T cell receptor beta chains were read from a single sample in a study of regulatory T cells in long-lasting Graves disease. MiXCR was run by TCRdb on the multiplex PCR reads, yielding one entry per CDR3 protein. The data contain 350,000 to 400,000 distinct CDR3 sequences, under 20% of them seen just once; the ten biggest clones take up just over 20%. These data were also reused for a study on T cells in Graves' hyperthyroidism and ophthalmopathy.

The sample here was peripheral blood mononuclear cells (PBMCs), taken at new diagnosis, from a patient treated with antithyroid drugs. These receptors originate from a woman under 30 with Graves disease. The CDR3 runs from the conserved cysteine through the conserved F or W. The D gene is left open where the match is weak. The size field is filled for only some rows; it gives once, few, many or a size class.

size	D	V	J	CDR3	DNA
.	TRBD1	TRBV6-4	TRBJ1-5	CASSDETGASFSNQPQHF	TGTGCCAGCAGTGACGAGACAGGGGCTTCGTTTAGCAATCAGCCCCAGCATTTT
.	.	TRBV5-4	TRBJ2-3	CASSFGRYTQYF	TGTGCCAGCAGCTTCGGCCGGTATACGCAGTATTTT
many	.	TRBV6-1	TRBJ2-1	CASSTSGGAYNEQFF	TGTGCCAGCAGTACCAGCGGAGGGGCCTACAATGAGCAGTTCTTC
many	.	TRBV7-9	TRBJ2-1	CASSSSPRKQFF	TGTGCCAGCAGCTCATCCCCCAGGAAACAGTTCTTC
.	.	TRBV30	TRBJ1-1	CAWAESWRSTEAFF	TGTGCCTGGGCTGAGTCGTGGAGGAGCACTGAAGCTTTCTTT
many	TRBD1	TRBV5-1	TRBJ2-3	CASSPGQGSTSTDTQYF	TGCGCCAGCAGCCCCGGACAGGGGAGCACTAGCACAGATACGCAGTATTTT
.	.	TRBV5-1	TRBJ1-1	CASSLRAQNTEAFF	TGCGCCAGCAGCTTGAGGGCACAGAACACTGAAGCTTTCTTT
many	TRBD1	TRBV5-1	TRBJ2-3	CASSLGQGADTQYF	TGCGCCAGCAGCCTTGGACAGGGAGCAGATACGCAGTATTTT
.	.	TRBV5-1	TRBJ2-5	CASGQLEETQYF	TGCGCCAGCGGACAGTTAGAAGAGACCCAGTACTTC
many	TRBD1	TRBV7-8	TRBJ2-5	CASSYRGTGQETQYF	TGTGCCAGCAGCTACCGAGGGACAGGACAAGAGACCCAGTACTTC
.	TRBD2	TRBV5-1	TRBJ2-3	CASSPPLAGNTDTQYF	TGCGCCAGCAGCCCCCCGTTAGCGGGAAACACAGATACGCAGTATTTT
many	.	TRBV28	TRBJ1-2	CASSLSAWGYTF	TGTGCCAGCAGCCTATCTGCCTGGGGCTACACCTTC
many	.	TRBV12-3/TRBV12-4	TRBJ2-4	CASILSGKNIQYF	TGTGCCAGCATCCTCTCTGGCAAAAACATTCAGTACTTC
many	TRBD2	TRBV30	TRBJ2-5	CAGGLGETQYF	TGTGCCGGGGGACTAGGAGAGACCCAGTACTTC
many	.	TRBV20-1	TRBJ2-1	CSAKRTRGGSEQFF	TGCAGTGCTAAAAGAACCAGGGGTGGGAGTGAGCAGTTCTTC
many	.	TRBV6-5	TRBJ1-2	CASSSDGYSYGYTF	TGTGCCAGCAGTTCCGACGGGTATAGCTATGGCTACACCTTC
.	.	TRBV20-1	TRBJ2-3	CSARDGSVRTDTQYF	TGCAGTGCTAGAGACGGAAGCGTACGCACAGATACGCAGTATTTT
many	.	TRBV6-1	TRBJ2-7	CASSERSEFYEQYF	TGTGCCAGCAGTGAACGCAGCGAATTCTACGAGCAGTACTTC
.	TRBD2	TRBV7-9	TRBJ2-1	CASSSNELAGAYNDQFF	TGTGCCAGCAGCTCCAATGAACTAGCGGGGGCCTACAATGATCAGTTCTTC
many	.	TRBV18	TRBJ2-1	CASSPPDDEQFF	TGTGCCAGCTCACCACCGGACGATGAGCAGTTCTTC
many	.	TRBV2	TRBJ2-5	CASSGKGKAQYF	TGTGCCAGCAGTGGTAAGGGAAAGGCCCAGTACTTC
.	TRBD2	TRBV7-2	TRBJ2-3	CASSLAGSGGVDTQYF	TGTGCCAGCAGCTTAGCAGGTAGCGGGGGTGTAGATACGCAGTATTTT
many	TRBD1	TRBV5-1	TRBJ1-5	CASRYDRDHSNQPQHF	TGCGCCAGCAGGTATGACAGGGACCATAGCAATCAGCCCCAGCATTTT
few	.	TRBV27	TRBJ1-2	CASLGTYGYTF	TGTGCCAGCCTGGGCACATATGGCTACACCTTC
many	.	TRBV7-8	TRBJ2-5	CASSPARQYRETQYF	TGTGCCAGCAGCCCCGCCCGGCAGTACAGAGAGACCCAGTACTTC
many	.	TRBV6-1	TRBJ1-1	CASSEFTLGGTEAFF	TGTGCCAGCAGTGAATTTACACTGGGTGGCACTGAAGCTTTCTTT
few	.	TRBV29-1	TRBJ1-1	CSVAEAFF	TGCAGCGTTGCTGAAGCTTTCTTT
.	.	TRBV7-3	TRBJ2-1	CASSRTNLANEQFF	TGTGCCAGCAGCCGAACAAACCTAGCTAATGAGCAGTTCTTC
many	.	TRBV20-1	TRBJ2-7	CSARVLPRRVYEQYF	TGCAGTGCTAGAGTGCTTCCAAGAAGGGTATACGAGCAGTACTTC
.	TRBD1	TRBV4-1	TRBJ1-1	CASSHTTAETGGSGFF	TGCGCCAGCAGCCATACCACCGCCGAGACAGGGGGTTCTGGTTTCTTT
many	.	TRBV2	TRBJ2-7	CASSPIRGREQYF	TGTGCCAGCAGCCCCATCCGGGGGCGCGAGCAGTACTTC
.	.	TRBV4-2	TRBJ1-1	CASSQAGRAEAFF	TGTGCCAGCAGCCAAGCGGGGAGGGCTGAAGCTTTCTTT
many	.	TRBV5-1	TRBJ2-7	CASSLASTGLQRGYEQYF	TGCGCCAGCAGCTTGGCCAGTACTGGACTACAAAGGGGCTACGAGCAGTACTTC
.	.	TRBV4-1	TRBJ1-3	CASSQGGGISGNTIYF	TGCGCCAGCAGCCAAGGGGGGGGAATCTCTGGAAACACCATATATTTT
few	.	TRBV9	TRBJ1-4	CASSVGQVERKLFF	TGTGCCAGCAGCGTAGGGCAGGTCGAAAGGAAACTGTTTTTT
many	TRBD2	TRBV14	TRBJ2-7	CASSQALAGGDHEQYF	TGTGCCAGCAGCCAAGCCCTAGCGGGGGGGGACCACGAGCAGTACTTC